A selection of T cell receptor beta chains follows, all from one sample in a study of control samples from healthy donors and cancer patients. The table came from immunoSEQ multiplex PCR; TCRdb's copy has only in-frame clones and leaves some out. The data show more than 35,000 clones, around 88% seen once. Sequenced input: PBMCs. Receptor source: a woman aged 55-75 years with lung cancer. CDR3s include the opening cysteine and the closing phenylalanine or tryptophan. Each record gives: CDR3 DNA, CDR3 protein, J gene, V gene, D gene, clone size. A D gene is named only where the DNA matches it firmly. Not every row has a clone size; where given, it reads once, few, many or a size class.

TGTGCCAGTAGTATGGGGGGCCGGAGTGAAAAACTGTTTTTT,CASSMGGRSEKLFF,TRBJ1-4,TRBV19,NA,few
TGTGCCACCAGCAGAGATCGATTTGGAGGAGGTACGCAGTATTTT,CATSRDRFGGGTQYF,TRBJ2-3,TRBV15,NA,NA
TGCGCCAGCAGCTTGGAGGCGGGGTTCGTCTCCTACGAGCAGTACTTC,CASSLEAGFVSYEQYF,TRBJ2-7,TRBV5-1,NA,once
TGTGCCAGCAGCTTGGTTACAGGGAACAATCAGCCCCAGCATTTT,CASSLVTGNNQPQHF,TRBJ1-5,TRBV5-5,NA,once
TGTGCCAGCGCACGGGGTTCAAACACCGGGGAGCTGTTTTTT,CASARGSNTGELFF,TRBJ2-2,TRBV9,NA,NA
TGTGCCAGCGGGCCCGGGAGGTTAGGGAACACTGAAGCTTTCTTT,CASGPGRLGNTEAFF,TRBJ1-1,TRBV2,NA,NA
TGTGCCAGCAGCTTCTTGGGGGGGAGAAATGAGCAGTTCTTC,CASSFLGGRNEQFF,TRBJ2-1,TRBV5-6,TRBD2,once
TGTGCCAGCAGTTTCCAGGGTATGAACACTGAAGCTTTCTTT,CASSFQGMNTEAFF,TRBJ1-1,TRBV27,NA,NA
TGCGCCAGCAGCCAAGGAAACAGAGGGACCATATATTTT,CASSQGNRGTIYF,TRBJ1-3,TRBV4-1,NA,NA
TGTGCCAGCAGTAGGGACGACCGCACTGAAGCTTTCTTT,CASSRDDRTEAFF,TRBJ1-1,TRBV11-3,NA,NA